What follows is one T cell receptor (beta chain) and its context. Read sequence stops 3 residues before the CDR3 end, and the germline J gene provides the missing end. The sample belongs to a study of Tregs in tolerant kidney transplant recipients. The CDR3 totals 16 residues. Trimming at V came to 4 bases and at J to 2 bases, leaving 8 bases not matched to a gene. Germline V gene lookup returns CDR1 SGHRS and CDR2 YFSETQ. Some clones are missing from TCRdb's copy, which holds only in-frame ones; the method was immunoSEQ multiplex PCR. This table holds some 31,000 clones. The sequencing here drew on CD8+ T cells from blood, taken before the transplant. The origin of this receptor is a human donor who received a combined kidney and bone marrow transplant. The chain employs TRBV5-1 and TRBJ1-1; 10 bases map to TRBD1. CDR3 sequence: CASSPRTGGINTEAFF. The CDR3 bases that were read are TGCGCCAGCAGCCCTCGGACAGGGGGGATAAACACTGAA.